The 27 T cell receptor beta chains listed next were all sequenced from one sample in a study of T-cell memory formation after mild COVID-19. TCRdb reprocessed the 5' RACE reads via MiXCR and lists one record per CDR3 protein. The sample records around 80,000 distinct CDR3 sequences, around 13% being singletons. Sequenced material: PBMCs or a T cell subset sorted from them (not recorded which). The origin of the receptors is a man aged 18 to 30 who had mild COVID-19 (a few samples of this study predate the infection). Cell type and time point are not known.

This clonotype was observed a few times. The chain is built from TRBV7-7 and TRBJ2-1; TRBD2 aligns across 13 bases. The CDR3 has 14 amino acids. Germline CDR1 and CDR2: SSHAT and FNYEAQ (reference sequence). V shed 6 bases and J 10 bases; nucleotides not matched to a gene: 6. The CDR3 sequence is CASRGTSGELEQFF. CDR3 nucleotides: TGTGCCAGCAGAGGGACTAGCGGGGAGTTAGAGCAGTTCTTC.

In this sample, this clonotype turned up many times. The V gene is TRBV7-2, the J gene TRBJ2-1; 7 bases line up with TRBD1. The germline CDR1 and CDR2 sequences are SGHTA and FQGNSA. The CDR3 has 14 residues. The V segment lost 6 bases and the J segment 9 bases; nucleotides outside the gene matches: 11. In DNA form, the CDR3 reads TGTGCCAGCAGTAGGGGGCCCCCCAGGGGTGAGCAGTTCTTC. Translation: CASSRGPPRGEQFF. The whole variable domain, filled in from reference TRBV7-2 and TRBJ2-1, reads GAGVSQSPSNKVTEKGKDVELRCDPISGHTALYWYRQSLGQGLEFLIYFQGNSAPDKSGLPSDRFSAERTGGSVSTLTIQRTQQEDSAVYLCASSRGPPRGEQFFGPGTRLTVL.

The rearrangement links TRBV7-2 to TRBJ1-5; D perhaps matches TRBD1 (5 bases). The CDR3 contains 14 residues. Germline CDR1 and CDR2: SGHTA and FQGNSA. The ends were cut back, 5 bases at V and 5 bases at J, with 13 bases in the middle. CDR3 sequence (DNA): TGTGCCAGCAGCGAAGCGGTGGGGGATCAGCCCCAGCATTTT. It translates to CASSEAVGDQPQHF.

This clonotype was found many times. This CDR3 reads CASSYQGLEGYTF. The DNA for the CDR3 is TGTGCCAGCAGTTATCAGGGGCTGGAGGGCTACACCTTC. The chain has TRBV27 and TRBJ1-2, with D perhaps matching TRBD1 (6 bases). Deletions cut 4 bases from V and 8 bases from J, with 14 bases between. Germline V gene sequence: CDR1 MNHEY, CDR2 SMNVEV (reference sequence). The CDR3 sequence is 13 residues long.

A few counts support this clonotype. The chain is built from TRBV29-1 and TRBJ1-2, with D unresolved. The CDR3 loop spans 13 amino acids. Germline V gene lookup returns CDR1 SQVTM and CDR2 ANQGSEA. V was pared by 1 base and J by 2 bases, with 8 bases between. The CDR3 region is CSVEVRENYGYTF. The CDR3 DNA reads as TGCAGCGTTGAAGTTCGGGAAAACTATGGCTACACCTTC. Looking up the rest from reference TRBV29-1 and TRBJ1-2 gives the full variable domain: SAVISQKPSRDICQRGTSLTIQCQVDSQVTMMFWYRQQPGQSLTLIATANQGSEATYESGFVIDKFPISRPNLTFSTLTVSNMSPEDSSIYLCSVEVRENYGYTFGSGTRLTVV.

This clonotype was detected only a few times. J is TRBJ1-1 and V is TRBV10-2; TRBD1 matches 9 bases. The CDR3 contains 15 residues. The ends lost 3 bases at V and 3 bases at J; junction bases unmatched: 5. Germline CDR1 WSHSY, CDR2 SAAADI. The DNA of the CDR3 is TGCGCCAGCAGTGAATACAGGGGGCTGGACACTGAAGCTTTCTTT. It translates to CASSEYRGLDTEAFF.

There are a few counts of this clonotype. The chain has TRBV4-1 and TRBJ2-1, with TRBD2 matching 12 bases. This CDR3 contains 18 residues. The germline V gene encodes CDR1 MGHRA and CDR2 YSYEKL. V was pared by 1 base and J by 7 bases, with 11 bases of the junction left unmatched. DNA of the CDR3: TGCGCCAGCAGCCAAGCGTCTAGCGGGGGGGCCAGGTTTAATGAGCAGTTCTTC. Translated, it gives CASSQASSGGARFNEQFF.

The chain carries TRBV4-1 and TRBJ2-5; 10 bases line up with TRBD2. The CDR3 loop spans 15 amino acids. V trimming: 3 bases; J trimming: 2 bases; junction bases outside the gene matches: 3. CDR1 is MGHRA, CDR2 YSYEKL, per germline. CDR3 in amino acids: CASSHPSGGQETQYF. Written as DNA, the CDR3 is TGCGCCAGCAGCCACCCTAGCGGGGGACAAGAGACCCAGTACTTC.

This clonotype was seen only a few times. This chain connects TRBV6-6 to TRBJ2-1, with TRBD1 as a possible D gene (6 bases). The CDR3 is made up of 15 amino acids. Trimming cost V 2 bases and J 4 bases, with 12 bases left between them. The germline CDR1 and CDR2 sequences are MNHNY and SVGAGI (reference sequence). The CDR3: CASSYVRGPYNEQFF. CDR3 DNA: TGTGCCAGCAGTTACGTCAGGGGACCTTACAATGAGCAGTTCTTC.

V is TRBV12-3 or TRBV12-4 and J is TRBJ2-5, with 12 bases matching TRBD1. The CDR3 is 18 residues long. Unmatched junction bases numbered 15, after V lost 5 bases and J lost 5 bases. CDR3 DNA: TGTGCCAGCAGTACCCCCGGGACAGGGGGCCCTACGCGGGAGACCCAGTACTTC. This sequence encodes CASSTPGTGGPTRETQYF.

This chain connects TRBV23-1 to TRBJ1-1, with 8 bases matching TRBD1. TRBV23-1 is labeled an ORF, and its function is uncertain. This CDR3 contains 15 residues. V shed 4 bases, J shed 7 bases, and the junction held 11 bases outside the gene matches. CDR3 loop: CASSRPDRGSVEAFF. The CDR3 DNA sequence: TGCGCCAGCAGTCGGCCAGACAGGGGATCTGTTGAAGCTTTCTTT.

This chain links TRBV12-3 or TRBV12-4 with TRBJ2-3; 7 positions match TRBD1. The CDR3 has 14 amino acids. V lost 6 bases, J lost 0 bases, and 3 bases stayed unmatched. DNA for the CDR3: TGTGCCAGCAGGGGGACAGCAAGCACAGATACGCAGTATTTT. It codes for CASRGTASTDTQYF.

The genes are TRBV15 and TRBJ1-1; D not certain. CDR1 is LNHNV and CDR2 is YYDKDF in the germline V gene (reference sequence). This CDR3 is 12 amino acids long. V was pared by 0 bases and J by 10 bases, with 9 bases between. CDR3 sequence: CATSRDVEGAFF. CDR3 in DNA: TGTGCCACCAGCAGAGATGTCGAGGGAGCTTTCTTT.

This clonotype was picked up a small number of times. The chain couples TRBV9 to TRBJ2-7; TRBD1 aligns across 7 bases. The CDR3 spans 15 residues. Germline V gene lookup returns CDR1 SGDLS and CDR2 YYNGEE. J lost 0 bases, V lost 3 bases, and 6 bases had no gene match. DNA of the CDR3: TGTGCCAGCAGCGCCGACAGGGCGAGCTCCTACGAGCAGTACTTC. It translates to CASSADRASSYEQYF.

The chain combines TRBV4-2 with TRBJ1-4; 7 positions agree with TRBD1. J gave up 6 bases and V 0 bases, and 7 bases lay outside the gene matches. Germline V gives CDR1 LGHNA, CDR2 YNFKEQ. The CDR3 runs 16 residues. The CDR3 protein is CASSQEGQTLDEKLFF. The CDR3 coding sequence is TGTGCCAGCAGCCAAGAGGGACAGACTTTGGATGAAAAACTGTTTTTT.

This clonotype was seen a handful of times. V usage is TRBV7-2 and J usage is TRBJ1-6; D perhaps matches TRBD1 (5 bases). The germline V gene has CDR1 SGHTA and CDR2 FQGNSA. This CDR3 has 15 residues. The V end was cut by 2 bases, the J end by 10 bases, with 15 bases between. The CDR3 coding sequence is TGTGCCAGCAGCTTAAGGGGACGAGGGCAATCACCCCTCCACTTT. Translating gives CASSLRGRGQSPLHF.

The V and J genes are TRBV11-2 and TRBJ2-3; 9 bases match TRBD2. Trimming cost V 8 bases and J 0 bases; bases outside gene matches: 12. The CDR3 runs 17 residues. Per germline, CDR1 SGHAT and CDR2 FQNNGV. The CDR3 here is CASLGTERGVSTDTQYF. CDR3 nucleotides: TGTGCCAGCCTAGGGACGGAGCGGGGGGTTAGCACAGATACGCAGTATTTT.

The rearrangement links TRBV2 to TRBJ2-3; D may match TRBD1 or TRBD2 (5 bases each). The length of the CDR3 is 15 residues. The V and J ends lost 6 bases and 0 bases respectively, with 13 bases between them. CDR1 is SNHLY and CDR2 is FYNNEI in the germline V gene. As DNA, the CDR3 is TGTGCCAGCAGGAGGGGACGGATAAGCACAGATACGCAGTATTTT. This translates into CASRRGRISTDTQYF.

This clonotype came up many times. The chain is built from TRBV4-3 and TRBJ1-1, with D hard to call. The V gene lost 1 base and the J gene lost 1 base, with 4 bases spanning the gap. Germline lookup yields CDR1 LGHNA and CDR2 YSLEER. The CDR3 contains 13 residues. In DNA form, the CDR3 reads TGCGCCAGCAGCCAAGCCGGGAACACTGAAGCTTTCTTT. Its protein product is CASSQAGNTEAFF.

The chain joins TRBV29-1 to TRBJ1-2; D ambiguous. Trimming pared 3 bases from V and 7 bases from J, leaving 12 bases between. This CDR3 comprises 12 residues. CDR1 and CDR2 (germline): SQVTM, ANQGSEA. The CDR3 DNA is TGCAGCGTTGACCACCCTGAGGCTGGCTACACCTTC. Protein sequence: CSVDHPEAGYTF. The full variable domain, with the rest looked up from reference TRBV29-1 and TRBJ1-2, is SAVISQKPSRDICQRGTSLTIQCQVDSQVTMMFWYRQQPGQSLTLIATANQGSEATYESGFVIDKFPISRPNLTFSTLTVSNMSPEDSSIYLCSVDHPEAGYTFGSGTRLTVV.

The CDR3: CASSPRRTGDDTGELFF. CDR3 coding DNA: TGTGCCAGCAGCCCTCGTCGGACTGGCGACGACACCGGGGAGCTGTTTTTT. The V call is TRBV7-6, the J call TRBJ2-2, with D maybe TRBD2 (5 bases). The length of the CDR3 is 17 residues. V lost 5 bases to trimming and J lost 3 bases, with 19 bases between them. The germline gives CDR1 SGHVS, CDR2 FNYEAQ.

This clonotype was found a few times. The chain is built from TRBV7-3 and TRBJ2-1; D not resolved. The germline gives CDR1 SGHTA, CDR2 FQGTGA. The V gene lost 2 bases and the J gene lost 8 bases, with 13 bases spanning the gap. The CDR3 spans 14 residues. The CDR3 protein is CASSLAPFWDEQFF. As DNA, the CDR3 is TGTGCCAGCAGCTTAGCCCCCTTTTGGGATGAGCAGTTCTTC.

This clonotype was seen a few times. The chain uses TRBV11-2 and TRBJ2-7, with 8 bases lining up with TRBD1. The V and J ends lost 4 bases and 3 bases, in that order; junction bases with no gene match: 8. CDR1 SGHAT and CDR2 FQNNGV come from the germline V gene. The CDR3 covers 15 residues. The chain's CDR3 is CASSSTGTGFYEQYF. CDR3 nucleotide sequence: TGTGCCAGCAGCTCAACCGGGACAGGATTCTACGAGCAGTACTTC.

The sample holds a few counts of this clonotype. The V call is TRBV7-8, the J call TRBJ2-7, with 10 bases aligning to TRBD1. CDR1 and CDR2 (germline): SGHVS, FQNEAQ. The CDR3 spans 15 residues. V lost 2 bases and J lost 7; bases outside the gene matches: 8. The CDR3 DNA is TGTGCCAGCAGCTTAATCGACAGGGGGCTGGAAGAGCAGTACTTC. This sequence encodes CASSLIDRGLEEQYF. The variable domain in full, with the rest retrieved from reference TRBV7-8 and TRBJ2-7, is GAGVSQSPRYKVAKRGQDVALRCDPISGHVSLFWYQQALGQGPEFLTYFQNEAQLDKSGLPSDRFFAERPEGSVSTLKIQRTQQEDSAVYLCASSLIDRGLEEQYFGPGTRLTVT.

This clonotype was seen at least ten times. The chain recombines TRBV5-6 with TRBJ2-3, with D hard to call. The CDR3 is made up of 14 amino acids. Trimming stripped 0 bases from V and 2 bases from J, with 7 bases between. Germline CDR1 and CDR2: SGHDT and YYEEEE. Written as DNA, the CDR3 is TGTGCCAGCAGCTTGGCCGGGCTCACAGATACGCAGTATTTT. It encodes CASSLAGLTDTQYF.

This clonotype was counted a few times. The genes are TRBV7-8 and TRBJ1-1; D uncertain. In germline, CDR1 is SGHVS, CDR2 FQNEAQ. Trimming took off 6 bases at V and 5 bases at J, with 13 bases between the two ends. The CDR3 is 13 amino acids. The CDR3 nucleotides are TGTGCCAGCAGTCGACGGAGAGGGACTGAAGCTTTCTTT. Translation gives CASSRRRGTEAFF.

The sample holds many counts of this clonotype. The chain couples TRBV7-7 to TRBJ2-1, with D uncertain. CDR3 length: 16 amino acids. V lost 5 bases to trimming and J lost 3 bases, with 17 bases between them. CDR1 and CDR2 from the germline V gene are SSHAT and FNYEAQ (reference sequence). CDR3 bases: TGTGCCAGCAGCCCCTCGACCGTAGCTGGCTACAATGAGCAGTTCTTC. Amino acid sequence: CASSPSTVAGYNEQFF.